The entry that follows covers one TCR beta chain sequence. Its antigen is as yet unknown. The source of the sample is a study of cytomegalovirus exposure and HLA in healthy donors. Whole-study context: As an earlier analysis found, around 170 million T cells yielded fewer than 130 million unique TCR beta sequences.

General study points: The study designated about 180 TCR beta chains cytomegalovirus-associated. In a later analysis, approximately 18,000 TCR beta sequences were associated with HLA alleles at 0.05 false discovery rate.

Primers for the PCR totalled 60 Vbeta and 13 Jbeta. TCRdb keeps only in-frame clones here, not all; method: immunoSEQ multiplex PCR. The sample holds some 65,000 clones, 62% seen once. Though probably carrying unrecorded immune exposures, donors were nominally healthy at sampling. The CDR3 is 17 amino acids. CDR1 and CDR2 from the germline V gene are SGDLS and YYNGEE. The V and J ends lost 0 bases and 5 bases, in that order; junction bases with no gene match: 12. This TCR came from a man in his thirties or forties in good health and CMV-seronegative. V usage is TRBV9 and J usage is TRBJ2-3; 7 positions match TRBD2. The sequencing sample was made of PBMCs. CDR3 in DNA: TGTGCCAGCAGCGTAGCTAGCGGAGGGGCGACGGTAGATACGCAGTATTTT. This translates into CASSVASGGATVDTQYF.